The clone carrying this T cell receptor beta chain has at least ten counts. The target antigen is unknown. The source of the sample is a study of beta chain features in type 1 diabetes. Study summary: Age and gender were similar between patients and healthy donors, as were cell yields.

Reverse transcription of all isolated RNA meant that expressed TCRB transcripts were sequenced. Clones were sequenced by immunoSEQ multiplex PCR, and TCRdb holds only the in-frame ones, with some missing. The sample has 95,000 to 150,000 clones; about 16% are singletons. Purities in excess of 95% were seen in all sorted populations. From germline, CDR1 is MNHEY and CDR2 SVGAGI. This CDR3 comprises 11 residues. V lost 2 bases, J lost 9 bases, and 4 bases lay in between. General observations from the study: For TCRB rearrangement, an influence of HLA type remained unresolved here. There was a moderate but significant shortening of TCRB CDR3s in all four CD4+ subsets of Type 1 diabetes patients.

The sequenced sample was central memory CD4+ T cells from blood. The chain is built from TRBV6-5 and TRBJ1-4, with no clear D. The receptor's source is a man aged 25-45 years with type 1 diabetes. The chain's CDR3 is CASSYGQKLFF. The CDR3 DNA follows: TGTGCCAGCAGTTACGGTCAAAAACTGTTTTTT.